These 7 T cell receptor beta chains were all obtained from the same sample, sequenced in a study of CD8 T cells in ankylosing spondylitis (dated by TCRdb to about 2017). Study-level results and caveats: Blood from ankylosing spondylitis patients appeared to be characterized by a TCR beta motif made up of about 8 highly homologous amino acid variants.

The method was 5' RACE. For sequencing, an Illumina HiSeq 2500 was employed. Starting from the raw public reads, TCRdb applied fastp trimming at Q25, assembled clones with MiXCR and retained in-frame beta chains. Rows with a matching CDR3 protein are joined into one entry that keeps the most common DNA and genes. Recorded for this sample are approximately 300,000 distinct CDR3 sequences; approximately 8% of them occurred a single time. In total, the top ten clones hold about 15% of the sample. These receptors have no known antigen. The material sequenced was blood, either unsorted or a sorted T cell fraction (not recorded which). These receptors were taken from a male donor with ankylosing spondylitis.

This clonotype was counted at least ten times. The rearrangement uses TRBV12-3 or TRBV12-4 and TRBJ1-5; tentative D call: TRBD1 (5 bases). CDR3 size: 13 residues. V was cut by 3 bases and J by 7 bases, with 10 bases left in between. CDR3 in amino acids: CASSLSGRQPQHF. CDR3 in DNA: TGTGCCAGCAGTTTGTCAGGGCGGCAGCCCCAGCATTTT.

This clonotype has at least ten counts. The genes are TRBV12-3 or TRBV12-4 and TRBJ2-1; a possible D gene is TRBD1 (6 bases). V lost 8 bases and J lost 6, with 14 bases in between. The CDR3 consists of 13 residues. The DNA of the CDR3 is TGTGCCAGCCTCACTTTAGGGGGCAATGAGCAGTTCTTC. This sequence encodes CASLTLGGNEQFF.

The chain joins TRBV11-2 to TRBJ1-4; 8 positions agree with TRBD1. J was trimmed by 8 bases and V by 5 bases; bases with no gene match: 7. The CDR3 consists of 14 residues. Germline CDR1 and CDR2: SGHAT and FQNNGV. CDR3 DNA: TGTGCCAGCAGCCCCACAGGGGGATACGAAAAACTGTTTTTT. This gives the protein CASSPTGGYEKLFF.

The chain joins TRBV2 to TRBJ2-3, with 7 bases fitting TRBD1. Germline CDR1 SNHLY, CDR2 FYNNEI. This CDR3 comprises 15 residues. V shed 3 bases and J 0 bases; nucleotides not matched to a gene: 3. The CDR3 nucleotides are TGTGCCAGCAGTGAGGACAGGACTAGCACAGATACGCAGTATTTT. Its protein is CASSEDRTSTDTQYF.

This clonotype was counted a few times. The chain is built from TRBV4-1 and TRBJ1-2; TRBD1 agrees at 7 bases. From germline, CDR1 is MGHRA and CDR2 YSYEKL. Trimming removed 3 bases from V and 8 bases from J; junction bases left unmatched: 6. The CDR3 length is 13 residues. CDR3 loop: CASSHRTGGGYTF. Written as DNA, the CDR3 is TGCGCCAGCAGCCACCGGACAGGCGGAGGCTACACCTTC.

This clonotype was seen ten or more times. This chain links TRBV28 with TRBJ2-1; D might be TRBD1 (6 bases). This CDR3 has 15 residues. Germline CDR1 and CDR2: MDHEN and SYDVKM. Between the trimmed V and J ends, which lost 3 bases and 6 bases, there was a span of 15 bases. CDR3 sequence reads: CASSLPTGVRNEQFF. CDR3 nucleotides: TGTGCCAGCAGTTTGCCGACAGGAGTTCGCAATGAGCAGTTCTTC. Complete variable domain (other parts from reference TRBV28 and TRBJ2-1): DVKVTQSSRYLVKRTGEKVFLECVQDMDHENMFWYRQDPGLGLRLIYFSYDVKMKEKGDIPEGYSVSREKKERFSLILESASTNQTSMYLCASSLPTGVRNEQFFGPGTRLTVL.

This clonotype was seen more than once but under ten times. CDR3 protein: CASRLAEVPDTQYF. Here the CDR3 DNA reads TGTGCCAGCAGACTAGCGGAGGTCCCAGATACGCAGTATTTT. The chain combines TRBV12-3 or TRBV12-4 with TRBJ2-3; 8 bases line up with TRBD2. With 6 bases clipped from V and 4 bases from J, the junction kept 6 bases outside the gene matches. The CDR3 has 14 residues.